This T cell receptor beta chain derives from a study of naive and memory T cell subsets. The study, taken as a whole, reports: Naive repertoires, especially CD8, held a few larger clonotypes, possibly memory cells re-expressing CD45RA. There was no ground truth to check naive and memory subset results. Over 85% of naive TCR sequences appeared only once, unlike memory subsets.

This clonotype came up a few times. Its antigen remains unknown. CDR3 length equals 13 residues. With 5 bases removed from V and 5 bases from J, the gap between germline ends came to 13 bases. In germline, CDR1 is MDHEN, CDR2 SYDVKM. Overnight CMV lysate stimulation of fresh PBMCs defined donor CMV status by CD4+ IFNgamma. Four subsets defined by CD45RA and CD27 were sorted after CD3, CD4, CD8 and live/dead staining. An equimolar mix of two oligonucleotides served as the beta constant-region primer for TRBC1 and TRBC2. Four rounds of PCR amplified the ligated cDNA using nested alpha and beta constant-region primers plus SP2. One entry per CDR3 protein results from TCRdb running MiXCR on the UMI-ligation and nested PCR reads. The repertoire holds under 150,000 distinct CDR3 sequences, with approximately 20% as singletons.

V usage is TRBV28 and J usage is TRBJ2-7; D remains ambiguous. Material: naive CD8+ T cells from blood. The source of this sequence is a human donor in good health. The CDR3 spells CASSKWAGHEQYF. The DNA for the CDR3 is TGTGCCAGCAGTAAATGGGCAGGCCACGAGCAGTACTTC.